What follows is one T cell receptor beta chain and its context. This entry belongs to a study of blood T cell repertoires in COVID-19. Here immunoSEQ multiplex PCR was the method, and the copy in TCRdb shows in-frame clones only, minus some. The sample has about 160,000 clones; around four fifths are singletons. Trimming pared 4 bases from V and 5 bases from J, leaving 11 bases between. This CDR3 region has 12 residues. Germline CDR1 and CDR2: GTSNPN and SVGIG (reference sequence). The clonotype originates from a woman of 80 years or more with acute or convalescent COVID-19. This chain joins TRBV30 and TRBJ1-2; unclear D gene. Material: peripheral blood. CDR3 sequence reads: CAWMEGGYGYTF. The CDR3 coding sequence is TGTGCCTGGATGGAGGGCGGGTATGGCTACACCTTC.